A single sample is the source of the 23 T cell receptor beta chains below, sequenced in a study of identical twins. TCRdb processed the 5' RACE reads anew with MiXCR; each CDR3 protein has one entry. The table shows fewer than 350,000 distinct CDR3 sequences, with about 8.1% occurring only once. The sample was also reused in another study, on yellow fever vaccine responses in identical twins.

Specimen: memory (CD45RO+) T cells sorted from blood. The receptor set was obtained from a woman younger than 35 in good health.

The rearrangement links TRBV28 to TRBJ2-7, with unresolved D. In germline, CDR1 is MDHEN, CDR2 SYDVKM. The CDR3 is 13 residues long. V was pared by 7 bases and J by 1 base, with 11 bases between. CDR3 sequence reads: CASISSASYEQYF. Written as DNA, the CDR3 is TGTGCCAGCATTAGTTCCGCTTCCTACGAGCAGTACTTC.

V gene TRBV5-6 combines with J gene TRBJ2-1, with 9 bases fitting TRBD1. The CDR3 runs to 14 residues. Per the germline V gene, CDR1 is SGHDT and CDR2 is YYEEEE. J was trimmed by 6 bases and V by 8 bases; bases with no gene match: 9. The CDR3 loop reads CASSGTGSSNEQFF. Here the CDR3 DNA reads TGTGCCAGTTCTGGGACAGGGTCATCCAATGAGCAGTTCTTC.

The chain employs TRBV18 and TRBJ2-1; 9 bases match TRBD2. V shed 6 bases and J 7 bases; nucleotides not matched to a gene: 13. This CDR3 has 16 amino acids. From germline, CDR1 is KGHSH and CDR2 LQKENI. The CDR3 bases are TGTGCCAGCTCCCTCTCAGGGCTAGCGGGACGGAATGAGCAGTTCTTC. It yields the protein CASSLSGLAGRNEQFF.

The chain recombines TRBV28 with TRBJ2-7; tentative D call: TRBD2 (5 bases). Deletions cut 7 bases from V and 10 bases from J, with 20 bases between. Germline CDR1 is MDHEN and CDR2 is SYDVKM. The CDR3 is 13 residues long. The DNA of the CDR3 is TGTGCCAGCACCAGTAGCGCCCACAGTCAACAGTACTTC. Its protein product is CASTSSAHSQQYF. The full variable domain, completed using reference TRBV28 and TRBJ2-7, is DVKVTQSSRYLVKRTGEKVFLECVQDMDHENMFWYRQDPGLGLRLIYFSYDVKMKEKGDIPEGYSVSREKKERFSLILESASTNQTSMYLCASTSSAHSQQYFGPGTRLTVT.

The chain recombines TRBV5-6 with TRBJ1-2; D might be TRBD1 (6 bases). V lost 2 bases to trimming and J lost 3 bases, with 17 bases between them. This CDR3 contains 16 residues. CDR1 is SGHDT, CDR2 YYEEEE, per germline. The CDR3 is CASSFKVTTGDYGYTF. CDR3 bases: TGTGCCAGCAGCTTTAAAGTTACGACAGGCGACTATGGCTACACCTTC.

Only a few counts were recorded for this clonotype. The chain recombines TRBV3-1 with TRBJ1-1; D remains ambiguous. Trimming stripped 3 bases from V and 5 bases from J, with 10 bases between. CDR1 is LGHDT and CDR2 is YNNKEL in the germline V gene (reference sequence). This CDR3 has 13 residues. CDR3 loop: CASSHYEGTEAFF. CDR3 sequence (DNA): TGTGCCAGCAGCCATTACGAGGGAACTGAAGCTTTCTTT.

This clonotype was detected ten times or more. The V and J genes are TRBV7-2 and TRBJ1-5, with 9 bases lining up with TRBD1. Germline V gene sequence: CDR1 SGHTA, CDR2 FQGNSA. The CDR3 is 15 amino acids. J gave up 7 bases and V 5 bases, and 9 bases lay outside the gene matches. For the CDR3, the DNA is TGTGCCAGCAGCCCCCCGGGACAGGGAGGGCAGCCCCAGCATTTT. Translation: CASSPPGQGGQPQHF.

The CDR3 DNA is TGTGCCAGCAGCCAGGGACCGAACCCCCGTCAGCCCCAGCATTTT. Protein product: CASSQGPNPRQPQHF. The V gene is TRBV7-8, the J gene TRBJ1-5, with D possibly matching TRBD1 (5 bases). The CDR3 contains 15 residues. Germline CDR1 reads SGHVS; CDR2 reads FQNEAQ. The ends were cut back, 5 bases at V and 6 bases at J, with 17 bases in the middle.

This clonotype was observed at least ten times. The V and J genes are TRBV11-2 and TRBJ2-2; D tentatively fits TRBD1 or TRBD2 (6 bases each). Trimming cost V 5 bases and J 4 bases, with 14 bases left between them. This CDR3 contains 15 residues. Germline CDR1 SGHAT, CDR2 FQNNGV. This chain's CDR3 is CASSRLGGITGELFF. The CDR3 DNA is TGTGCCAGCAGCCGACTAGGGGGAATCACCGGGGAGCTGTTTTTT.

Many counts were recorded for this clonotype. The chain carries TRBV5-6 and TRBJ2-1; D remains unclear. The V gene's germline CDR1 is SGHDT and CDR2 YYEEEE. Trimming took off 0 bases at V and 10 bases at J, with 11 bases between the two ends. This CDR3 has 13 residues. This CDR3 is CASSLVSVVEQFF. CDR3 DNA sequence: TGTGCCAGCAGCTTGGTTTCCGTCGTGGAGCAGTTCTTC.

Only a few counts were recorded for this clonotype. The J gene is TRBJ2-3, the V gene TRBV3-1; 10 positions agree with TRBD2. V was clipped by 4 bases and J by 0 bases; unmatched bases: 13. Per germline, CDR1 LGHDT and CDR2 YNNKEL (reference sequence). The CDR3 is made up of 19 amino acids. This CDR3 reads CASSPYISGRASSTDTQYF. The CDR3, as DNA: TGTGCCAGCAGCCCCTATATAAGCGGGAGGGCCTCTAGCACAGATACGCAGTATTTT.

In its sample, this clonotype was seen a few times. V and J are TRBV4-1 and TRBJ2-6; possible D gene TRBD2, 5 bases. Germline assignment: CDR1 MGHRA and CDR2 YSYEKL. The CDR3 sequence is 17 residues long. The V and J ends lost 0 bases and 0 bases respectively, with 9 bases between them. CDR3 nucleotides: TGCGCCAGCAGCCAAGATGGGAGTTTCTCTGGGGCCAACGTCCTGACTTTC. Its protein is CASSQDGSFSGANVLTF.

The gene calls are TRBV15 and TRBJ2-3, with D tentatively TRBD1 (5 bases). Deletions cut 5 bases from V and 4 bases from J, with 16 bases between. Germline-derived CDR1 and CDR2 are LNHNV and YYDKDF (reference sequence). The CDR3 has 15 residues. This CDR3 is CATSPGQGQADTQYF. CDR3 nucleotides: TGTGCCACCAGCCCCGGACAAGGCCAAGCAGATACGCAGTATTTT.

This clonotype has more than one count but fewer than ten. In nucleotides, the CDR3 is TGCGCCAGCAGCCAGACCGCAGGGAGGGTAGGCTACGAGCAGTACTTC. Amino acid sequence: CASSQTAGRVGYEQYF. This chain connects TRBV4-1 to TRBJ2-7, with 7 bases matching TRBD2. Germline lookup yields CDR1 MGHRA and CDR2 YSYEKL. CDR3 size: 16 residues. J lost 3 bases, V lost 3 bases, and 11 bases had no gene match.

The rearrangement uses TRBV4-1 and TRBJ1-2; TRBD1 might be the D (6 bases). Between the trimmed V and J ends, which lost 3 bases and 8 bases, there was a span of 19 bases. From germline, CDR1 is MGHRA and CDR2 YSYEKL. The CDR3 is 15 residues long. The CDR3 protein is CASSQAGQLSRGYTF. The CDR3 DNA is TGCGCCAGCAGCCAGGCCGGACAGCTTTCAAGGGGCTACACCTTC.

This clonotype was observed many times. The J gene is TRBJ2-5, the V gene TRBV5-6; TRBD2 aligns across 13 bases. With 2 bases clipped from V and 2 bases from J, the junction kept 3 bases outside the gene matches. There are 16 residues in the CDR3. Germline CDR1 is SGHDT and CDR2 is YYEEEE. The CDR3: CASSFGLAGEQETQYF. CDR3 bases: TGTGCCAGCAGCTTTGGACTAGCGGGGGAGCAAGAGACCCAGTACTTC.

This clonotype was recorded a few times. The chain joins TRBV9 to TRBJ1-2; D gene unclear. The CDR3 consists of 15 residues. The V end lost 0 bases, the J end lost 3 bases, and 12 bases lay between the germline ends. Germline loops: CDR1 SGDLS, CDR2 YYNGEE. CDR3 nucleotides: TGTGCCAGCAGCGTAGTGTTTTCGACGGACTATGGCTACACCTTC. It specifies CASSVVFSTDYGYTF.

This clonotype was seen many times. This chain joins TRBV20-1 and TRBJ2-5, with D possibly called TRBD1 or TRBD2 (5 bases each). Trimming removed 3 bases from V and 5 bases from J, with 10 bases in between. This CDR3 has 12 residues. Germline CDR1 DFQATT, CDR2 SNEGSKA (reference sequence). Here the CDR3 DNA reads TGCAGTGCTAGTTGGGGGAGTGAGACCCAGTACTTC. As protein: CSASWGSETQYF.

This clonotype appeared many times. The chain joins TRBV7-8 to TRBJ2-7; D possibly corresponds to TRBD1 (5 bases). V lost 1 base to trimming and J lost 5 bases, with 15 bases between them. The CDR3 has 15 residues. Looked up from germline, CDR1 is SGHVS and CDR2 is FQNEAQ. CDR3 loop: CASSLGYASRDEQYV. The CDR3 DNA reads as TGTGCCAGCAGCTTAGGGTATGCGTCCAGGGACGAGCAGTACGTC.

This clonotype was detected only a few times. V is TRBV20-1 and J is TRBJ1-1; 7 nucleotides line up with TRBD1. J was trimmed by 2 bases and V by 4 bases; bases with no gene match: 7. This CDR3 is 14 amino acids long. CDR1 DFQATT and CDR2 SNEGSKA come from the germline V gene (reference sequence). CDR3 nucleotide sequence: TGCAGTGCTAAAGTCGGGACAGCTAACACTGAAGCTTTCTTT. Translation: CSAKVGTANTEAFF.

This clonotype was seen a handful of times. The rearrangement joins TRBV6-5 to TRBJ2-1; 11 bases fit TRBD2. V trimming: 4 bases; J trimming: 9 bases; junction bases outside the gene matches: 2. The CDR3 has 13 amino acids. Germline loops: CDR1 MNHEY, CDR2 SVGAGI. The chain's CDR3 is CASSFSGGGEQFF. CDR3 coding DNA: TGTGCCAGCAGTTTTAGCGGGGGGGGTGAGCAGTTCTTC.

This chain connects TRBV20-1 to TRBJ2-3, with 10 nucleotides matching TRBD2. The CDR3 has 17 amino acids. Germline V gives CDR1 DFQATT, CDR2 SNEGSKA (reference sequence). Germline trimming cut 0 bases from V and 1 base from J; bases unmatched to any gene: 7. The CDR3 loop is CSARDVGLAGGTDTQYF. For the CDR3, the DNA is TGCAGTGCTAGAGACGTCGGGCTAGCGGGGGGCACAGATACGCAGTATTTT.

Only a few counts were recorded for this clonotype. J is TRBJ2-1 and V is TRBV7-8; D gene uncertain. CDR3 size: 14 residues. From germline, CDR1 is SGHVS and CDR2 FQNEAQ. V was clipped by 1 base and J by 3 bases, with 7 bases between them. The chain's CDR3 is CASSLGPVYNEQFF. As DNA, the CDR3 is TGTGCCAGCAGCTTAGGTCCAGTCTACAATGAGCAGTTCTTC.